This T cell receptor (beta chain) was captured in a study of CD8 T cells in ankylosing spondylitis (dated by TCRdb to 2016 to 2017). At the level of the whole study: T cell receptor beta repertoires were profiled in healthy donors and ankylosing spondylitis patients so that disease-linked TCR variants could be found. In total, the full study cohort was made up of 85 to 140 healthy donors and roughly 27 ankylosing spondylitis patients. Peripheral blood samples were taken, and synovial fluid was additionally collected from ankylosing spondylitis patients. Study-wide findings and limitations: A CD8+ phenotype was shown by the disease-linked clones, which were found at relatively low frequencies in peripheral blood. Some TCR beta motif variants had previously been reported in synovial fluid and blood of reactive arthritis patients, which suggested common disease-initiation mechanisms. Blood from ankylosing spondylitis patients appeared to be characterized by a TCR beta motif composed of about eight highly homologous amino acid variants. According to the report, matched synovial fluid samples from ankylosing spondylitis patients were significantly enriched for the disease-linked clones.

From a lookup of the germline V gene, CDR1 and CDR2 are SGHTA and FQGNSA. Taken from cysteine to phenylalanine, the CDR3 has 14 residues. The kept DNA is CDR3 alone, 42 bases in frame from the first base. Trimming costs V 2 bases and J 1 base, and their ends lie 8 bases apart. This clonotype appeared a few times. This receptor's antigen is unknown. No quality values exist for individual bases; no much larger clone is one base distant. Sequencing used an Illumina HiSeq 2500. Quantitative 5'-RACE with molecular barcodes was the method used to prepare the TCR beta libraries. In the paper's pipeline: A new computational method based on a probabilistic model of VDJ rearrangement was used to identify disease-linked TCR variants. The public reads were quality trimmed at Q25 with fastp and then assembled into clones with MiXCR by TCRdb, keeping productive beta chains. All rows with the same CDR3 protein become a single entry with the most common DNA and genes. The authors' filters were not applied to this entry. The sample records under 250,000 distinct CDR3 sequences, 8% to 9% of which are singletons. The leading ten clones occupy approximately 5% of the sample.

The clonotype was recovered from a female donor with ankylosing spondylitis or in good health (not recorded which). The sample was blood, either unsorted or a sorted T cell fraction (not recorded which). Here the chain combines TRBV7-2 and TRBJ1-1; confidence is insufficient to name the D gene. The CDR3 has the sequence CASSLSDGNTEAFF. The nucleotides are TGTGCCAGCAGCTTATCGGACGGGAACACTGAAGCTTTCTTT.